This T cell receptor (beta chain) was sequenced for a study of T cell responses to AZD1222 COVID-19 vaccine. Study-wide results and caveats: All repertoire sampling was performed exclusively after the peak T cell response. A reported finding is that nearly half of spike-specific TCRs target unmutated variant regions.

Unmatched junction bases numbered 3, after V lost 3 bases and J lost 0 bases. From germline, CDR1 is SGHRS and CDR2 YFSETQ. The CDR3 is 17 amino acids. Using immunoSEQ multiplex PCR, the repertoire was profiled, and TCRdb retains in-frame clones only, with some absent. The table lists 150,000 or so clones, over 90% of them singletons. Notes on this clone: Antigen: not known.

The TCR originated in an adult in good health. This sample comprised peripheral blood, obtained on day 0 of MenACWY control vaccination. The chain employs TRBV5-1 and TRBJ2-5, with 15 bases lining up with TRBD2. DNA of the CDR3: TGCGCCAGCAGCTCCGGACTAGCGGGGGGGTACCAAGAGACCCAGTACTTC. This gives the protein CASSSGLAGGYQETQYF.